A selection of T cell receptor beta chains follows, all from one sample in a study of cytomegalovirus exposure and HLA in healthy donors. Sequencing used immunoSEQ multiplex PCR; TCRdb keeps in-frame clones, though not all of them. The sample holds around 130,000 clones; around four fifths are singletons and the top ten take 5.5% to 6%. Source material: PBMCs. The receptor set was obtained from a woman aged 40 to 55 in good health and CMV-seropositive. Both conserved end residues are part of each CDR3. D genes are given only for firm matches. Not every row has a clone size; where given, it reads once, few, many or a size class.

d_call | j_call | v_call | clone_size | cdr3_aa | cdr3_nt
NA | TRBJ1-1 | TRBV19 | NA | CASISQSMNTEAFF | TGTGCCAGTATAAGTCAATCTATGAACACTGAAGCTTTCTTT
NA | TRBJ2-5 | TRBV4-1 | NA | CASSPVLRRTEQETQYF | TGCGCCAGCAGCCCTGTGCTTCGGAGGACAGAACAAGAGACCCAGTACTTC
NA | TRBJ2-4 | TRBV5-6 | NA | CASSFWGRGNIQYF | TGTGCCAGCAGCTTTTGGGGGCGCGGAAACATTCAGTACTTC
NA | TRBJ1-5 | TRBV7-9 | NA | CASSTDSVHSNQPQHF | TGTGCCAGCAGCACGGACAGCGTCCATAGCAATCAGCCCCAGCATTTT
TRBD1 | TRBJ2-7 | TRBV2 | few | CASSGGQGQHEQYF | TGTGCCAGCAGTGGGGGACAGGGGCAGCACGAGCAGTACTTC
TRBD2 | TRBJ2-7 | TRBV9 | once | CASSRVREVPGLAGASFVGEQYF | TGTGCCAGCAGTCGCGTCCGTGAGGTCCCGGGACTAGCGGGAGCGTCGTTCGTCGGCGAGCAGTACTTC
NA | TRBJ2-5 | TRBV5-6 | NA | CASSLGEWETQYF | TGTGCCAGCAGCTTGGGGGAGTGGGAGACCCAGTACTTC
NA | TRBJ2-3 | TRBV27 | NA | CASSSLGGTQYF | TGTGCCAGCAGTTCACTAGGCGGTACGCAGTATTTT
NA | TRBJ2-2 | TRBV28 | NA | CASSLLTGELFF | TGTGCCAGCAGTTTATTAACCGGGGAGCTGTTTTTT
NA | TRBJ1-1 | TRBV7-9 | once | CSSSLMDRNTEAFF | TGTTCCAGCAGCCTAATGGACAGGAACACTGAAGCTTTCTTT
NA | TRBJ2-3 | TRBV10-3 | NA | CAIKGNGRTDTQYF | TGTGCCATCAAAGGAAATGGGCGCACAGATACGCAGTATTTT
NA | TRBJ2-7 | TRBV28 | NA | CASSSSTFSSYEQYF | TGTGCCAGCAGTTCATCAACGTTCAGTTCCTACGAGCAGTACTTC
TRBD1 | TRBJ1-1 | TRBV28 | NA | CASGSGQVTGEAFF | TGTGCCAGCGGAAGTGGACAGGTAACAGGTGAAGCTTTCTTT
TRBD2 | TRBJ2-5 | TRBV9 | NA | CASSSSGEREGLKGETQYF | TGTGCCAGCAGCTCCTCGGGGGAGCGGGAGGGCCTAAAGGGAGAGACCCAGTACTTC
TRBD1 | TRBJ2-7 | TRBV7-6 | NA | CASQTGTGDSYEQYF | TGTGCCAGCCAAACCGGGACAGGTGATTCCTACGAGCAGTACTTC
TRBD2 | TRBJ2-7 | TRBV5-1 | NA | CASSLSGESYEQYF | TGCGCCAGCAGCCTTAGCGGGGAGTCCTACGAGCAGTACTTC
TRBD2 | TRBJ2-1 | TRBV5-4 | NA | CASSLEAGSSYNEQFF | TGTGCCAGCAGCTTAGAAGCGGGAAGCTCCTACAATGAGCAGTTCTTC
NA | TRBJ2-2 | TRBV30 | NA | CAAGNTGELFF | TGTGCGGCAGGAAACACCGGGGAGCTGTTTTTT
NA | TRBJ2-7 | TRBV7-9 | NA | CASSFSHRGSAYEQYF | TGTGCCAGCAGTTTTTCCCACCGGGGTAGTGCTTACGAGCAGTACTTC
TRBD1 | TRBJ1-1 | TRBV7-3 | NA | CASSSRPIRTGDAMNTEAFF | TGTGCCAGCAGCTCCAGGCCGATTCGGACAGGGGATGCTATGAACACTGAAGCTTTCTTT
TRBD2 | TRBJ2-2 | TRBV5-4 | NA | CASSSTGLAVTGELFF | TGTGCCAGCAGCTCGACCGGACTAGCGGTCACCGGGGAGCTGTTTTTT
TRBD1 | TRBJ2-2 | TRBV28 | NA | CASSFYRGFTNTGELFF | TGTGCCAGCAGTTTTTACAGGGGCTTTACGAACACCGGGGAGCTGTTTTTT